This entry describes one TCR beta chain. This entry is derived from a study of blood T cell repertoires in COVID-19. V lost 9 bases, J lost 0 bases, and 9 bases lay in between. Per germline, CDR1 MGHRA and CDR2 YSYEKL. CDR3 length: 14 amino acids. Original data processing: Nucleated cell number was recorded as an estimate derived from reference gene primer amplification. Measured with immunoSEQ multiplex PCR; TCRdb has only the in-frame clones, and not every one. That table furnishes V, J and clone size, whereas the DNA furnished D and trimming. Among approximately 150,000 clones listed, 87% were seen once.

The J gene is TRBJ1-6, the V gene TRBV4-1; D is uncertain. Sequencing was performed on peripheral blood. The sequence was obtained from a man older than 75 with acute or convalescent COVID-19. CDR3 region: CASSPGSYNSPLHF. The CDR3 DNA follows: TGCGCCAGTTCCCCGGGCTCCTATAATTCACCCCTCCACTTT.